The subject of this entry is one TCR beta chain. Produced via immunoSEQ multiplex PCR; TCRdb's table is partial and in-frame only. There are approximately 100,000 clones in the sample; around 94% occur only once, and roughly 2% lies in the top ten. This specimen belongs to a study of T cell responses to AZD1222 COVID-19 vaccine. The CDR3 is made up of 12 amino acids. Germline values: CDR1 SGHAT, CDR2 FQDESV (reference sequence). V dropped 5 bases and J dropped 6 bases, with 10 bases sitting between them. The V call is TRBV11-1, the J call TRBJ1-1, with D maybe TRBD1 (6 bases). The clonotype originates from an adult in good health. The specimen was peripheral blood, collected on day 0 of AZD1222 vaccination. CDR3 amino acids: CASSLNRAEAFF. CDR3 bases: TGTGCCAGCAGCCTGAACAGGGCTGAAGCTTTCTTT.